Following are 14 T cell receptor beta chains from one sample sequenced in a study of cytomegalovirus exposure and HLA in healthy donors (dated by TCRdb to about 2017). Receptor amplification or capture employed the immunoSEQ multiplex PCR assay. This immuneACCESS table, as held by TCRdb, lists in-frame sequences with V and J called but not all clones. Of the missing ones, under half trace to an unresolved V gene in checked studies; the others have no known cause. A total of roughly 260,000 clones appear in this sample, about 86% of them only once. The top ten clonotypes cover 2.6% of the sample. The sample consisted of PBMCs. The receptors stem from a man younger than 35 in good health and CMV-seronegative.

The rearrangement joins TRBV25-1 to TRBJ2-4; 7 nucleotides align to TRBD1. Trimming took 3 bases from V and 0 from J; bases not matched to a gene: 2. The germline V gene has CDR1 MGHDK and CDR2 SYGVNS. The CDR3 length is 15 residues. CDR3 bases: TGTGCCAGCAGTGAGACAGGGATAGCCAAAAACATTCAGTACTTC. Its translation is CASSETGIAKNIQYF.

About this clone: This sequence may be a read error, since a much larger clone differs from it by one base. V is TRBV5-6 and J is TRBJ2-5; perhaps TRBD1 as D (6 bases). V was pared by 1 base and J by 3 bases, with 7 bases between. This CDR3 has 13 residues. The germline CDR1 and CDR2 sequences are SGHDT and YYEEEE. The CDR3 region has the DNA TGTGCCAGCAGCTTGTCAGGGGAAGAGACCCAGTACTTC. This gives the protein CASSLSGEETQYF. The full variable domain, completed using reference TRBV5-6 and TRBJ2-5, is DAGVTQSPTHLIKTRGQQVTLRCSPKSGHDTVSWYQQALGQGPQFIFQYYEEEERQRGNFPDRFSGHQFPNYSSELNVNALLLGDSALYLCASSLSGEETQYFGPGTRLLVL.

This sequence joins TRBV6-5 and TRBJ2-3; a possible D gene is TRBD1 (6 bases). Germline CDR1 reads MNHEY; CDR2 reads SVGAGI. There are 14 residues in the CDR3. Trimming removed 1 base from V and 3 bases from J, with 8 bases in between. The CDR3 DNA follows: TGTGCCAGCAGTTACTTGCAGGGGACAGATACGCAGTATTTT. This gives the protein CASSYLQGTDTQYF.

The chain uses TRBV30 and TRBJ2-3; D might be TRBD2 (5 bases). The CDR3 is 15 residues long. V was cut by 0 bases and J by 2 bases, with 12 bases left in between. CDR1 is GTSNPN, CDR2 SVGIG, per germline (reference sequence). CDR3 amino acids: CAWSVGDSDTDTQYF. The CDR3 coding sequence is TGTGCCTGGAGTGTAGGCGATAGCGACACAGATACGCAGTATTTT. The full variable domain, rest sourced from reference TRBV30 and TRBJ2-3, is SQTIHQWPATLVQPVGSPLSLECTVEGTSNPNLYWYRQAAGRGLQLLFYSVGIGQISSEVPQNLSASRPQDRQFILSSKKLLLSDSGFYLCAWSVGDSDTDTQYFGPGTRLTVL.

V usage is TRBV14 and J usage is TRBJ2-1; weak D call: TRBD2 (6 bases). The CDR3 has 15 amino acids. CDR1 is SGHDN, CDR2 FVKESK, per germline. Trimming removed 0 bases at V and 7 bases at J, with 13 bases between. CDR3 sequence: CASSQEASARNEQFF. In DNA form, the CDR3 reads TGTGCCAGCAGCCAAGAGGCTAGCGCGAGGAATGAGCAGTTCTTC.

V gene TRBV29-1 combines with J gene TRBJ2-1; 9 bases match TRBD2. CDR3 length: 14 residues. Germline loops: CDR1 SQVTM, CDR2 ANQGSEA. The junction had 8 bases not matched to a gene; V was cut back by 4 bases and J by 7 bases. Here the CDR3 DNA reads TGCAGCGTTGCTTTTCTAGCGGGGCGGAATGAGCAGTTCTTC. It encodes CSVAFLAGRNEQFF.

This clone was detected only a few times. This chain links TRBV6-1 with TRBJ2-1; no clear D. This CDR3 has 13 residues. The germline gives CDR1 MNHNS, CDR2 SASEGT. V dropped 10 bases and J dropped 3 bases, with 13 bases sitting between them. CDR3: CATALVGYNEQFF. CDR3 DNA: TGTGCCACCGCGCTAGTGGGCTACAATGAGCAGTTCTTC.

This chain joins TRBV6-5 and TRBJ1-6, with 7 bases aligning to TRBD1. The CDR3 is 16 amino acids. CDR1 and CDR2 from the germline V gene are MNHEY and SVGAGI. The ends lost 0 bases at V and 7 bases at J; junction bases unmatched: 6. CDR3 bases: TGTGCCAGCAGTTACTCCTGGGACAGCGTGAATTCACCCCTCCACTTT. This sequence encodes CASSYSWDSVNSPLHF.

The genes are TRBV7-9 and TRBJ2-7; 9 bases align to TRBD1. The germline gives CDR1 SEHNR, CDR2 FQNEAQ (reference sequence). This CDR3 region has 14 residues. V gave up 1 base and J gave up 3 bases; unmatched junction bases: 1. CDR3 sequence reads: CASSLVDRGYEQYF. As DNA, the CDR3 is TGTGCCAGCAGCTTAGTGGACAGGGGCTACGAGCAGTACTTC.

The gene calls are TRBV7-2 and TRBJ2-7; possibly TRBD1 for D (5 bases). The ends were cut back, 3 bases at V and 2 bases at J, with 11 bases in the middle. The CDR3 contains 14 residues. Germline loops: CDR1 SGHTA, CDR2 FQGNSA. CDR3 in DNA: TGTGCCAGCAGCTTGAATGGGGCCCCCTACGAGCAGTACTTC. Amino acids: CASSLNGAPYEQYF.

The chain has TRBV9 and TRBJ2-2, with D possibly TRBD2 on 5 matching bases. CDR1 is SGDLS, CDR2 YYNGEE, per germline. The CDR3 has 14 amino acids. Between the trimmed V and J ends, which lost 0 bases and 7 bases, there was a span of 10 bases. The CDR3 here is CASSVGGVDGELFF. The CDR3, as DNA: TGTGCCAGCAGCGTAGGGGGAGTCGACGGGGAGCTGTTTTTT.

Details on this clone: The junction departs from germline at one end; a sequencing error may be responsible. V gene TRBV18 combines with J gene TRBJ2-1; TRBD2 matches 7 bases. CDR1 KGHSH and CDR2 LQKENI come from the germline V gene. The CDR3 has 14 amino acids. The CDR3 DNA reads TGTGCCAGCTCACCACCGTCTGCCCGGGACTACTCAGTCTTC. It codes for CASSPPSARDYSVF.

The chain carries TRBV27 and TRBJ2-5; D gene unclear. Germline V gives CDR1 MNHEY, CDR2 SMNVEV (reference sequence). CDR3 length: 11 residues. V was shortened by 7 bases and J by 4 bases, with 7 bases between the two germline ends. The CDR3 coding sequence is TGTGCCAGCACTATTGGAGAGACCCAGTACTTC. Protein: CASTIGETQYF.

CDR3 residues: CASSESGDSYEQYF. CDR3 DNA sequence: TGCGCCAGCAGTGAGTCGGGCGACAGCTACGAGCAGTACTTC. This chain uses TRBV10-2 with TRBJ2-7; tentatively, D is TRBD1 (5 bases). The germline V gene has CDR1 WSHSY and CDR2 SAAADI. The V end lost 0 bases, the J end lost 3 bases, and 9 bases lay between the germline ends. The CDR3 has 14 amino acids.